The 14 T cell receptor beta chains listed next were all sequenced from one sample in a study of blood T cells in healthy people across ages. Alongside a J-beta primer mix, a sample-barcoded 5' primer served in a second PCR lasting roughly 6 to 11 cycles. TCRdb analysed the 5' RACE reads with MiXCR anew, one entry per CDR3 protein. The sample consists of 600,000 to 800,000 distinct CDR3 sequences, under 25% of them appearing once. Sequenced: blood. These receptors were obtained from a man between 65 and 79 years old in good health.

CDR3 sequence (DNA): TGTGCCAGCAGTGAAAAGGCGGACGAGACCCAGTACTTC. Residues: CASSEKADETQYF. This sequence joins TRBV25-1 and TRBJ2-1; D gene unclear. The end of the DNA fits TRBJ2-5 better, so the J call may be wrong. Germline lookup yields CDR1 MGHDK and CDR2 SYGVNS. The CDR3 runs to 13 residues.

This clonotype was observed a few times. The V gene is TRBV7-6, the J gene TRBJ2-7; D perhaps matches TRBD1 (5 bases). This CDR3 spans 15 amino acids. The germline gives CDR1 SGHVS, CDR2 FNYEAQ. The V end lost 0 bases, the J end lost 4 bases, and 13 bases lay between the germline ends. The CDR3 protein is CASSLAKDSRYEQYF. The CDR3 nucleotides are TGTGCCAGCAGCTTAGCTAAAGACAGTAGGTACGAGCAGTACTTC. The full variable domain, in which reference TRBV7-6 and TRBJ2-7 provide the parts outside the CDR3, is GAGVSQSPRYKVTKRGQDVALRCDPISGHVSLYWYRQALGQGPEFLTYFNYEAQQDKSGLPNDRFSAERPEGSISTLTIQRTEQRDSAMYRCASSLAKDSRYEQYFGPGTRLTVT.

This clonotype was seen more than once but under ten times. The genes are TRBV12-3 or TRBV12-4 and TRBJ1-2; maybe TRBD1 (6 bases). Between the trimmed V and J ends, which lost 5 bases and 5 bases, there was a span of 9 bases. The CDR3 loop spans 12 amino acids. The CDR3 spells CASSPGQYGYTF. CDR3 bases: TGTGCCAGCAGTCCTGGACAGTATGGCTACACCTTC.

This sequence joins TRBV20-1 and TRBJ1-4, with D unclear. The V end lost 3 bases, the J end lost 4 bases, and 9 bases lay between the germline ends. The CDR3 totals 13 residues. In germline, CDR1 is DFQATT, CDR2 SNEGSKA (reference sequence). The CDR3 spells CSASWVDNEKLFF. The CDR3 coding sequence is TGCAGTGCTAGTTGGGTTGATAATGAAAAACTGTTTTTT.

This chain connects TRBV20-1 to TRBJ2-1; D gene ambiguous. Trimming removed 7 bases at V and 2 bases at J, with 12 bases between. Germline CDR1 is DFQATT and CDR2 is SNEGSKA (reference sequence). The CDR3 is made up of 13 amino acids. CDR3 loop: CSVPTQTYNEQFF. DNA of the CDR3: TGCAGTGTACCGACTCAAACCTACAATGAGCAGTTCTTC.

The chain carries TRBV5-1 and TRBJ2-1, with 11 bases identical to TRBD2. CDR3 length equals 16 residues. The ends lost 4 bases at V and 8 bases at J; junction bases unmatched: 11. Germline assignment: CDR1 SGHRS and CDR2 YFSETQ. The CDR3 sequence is CASSLLWTSGFDEQFF. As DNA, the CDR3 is TGCGCCAGCAGCCTCCTATGGACTAGCGGGTTTGATGAGCAGTTCTTC.

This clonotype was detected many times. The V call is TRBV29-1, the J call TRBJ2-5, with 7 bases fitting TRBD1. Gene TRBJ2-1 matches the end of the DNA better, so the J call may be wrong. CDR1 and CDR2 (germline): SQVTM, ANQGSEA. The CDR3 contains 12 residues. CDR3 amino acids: CSAKGADNEQFF. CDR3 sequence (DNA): TGCAGCGCTAAGGGGGCGGACAATGAGCAGTTCTTC.

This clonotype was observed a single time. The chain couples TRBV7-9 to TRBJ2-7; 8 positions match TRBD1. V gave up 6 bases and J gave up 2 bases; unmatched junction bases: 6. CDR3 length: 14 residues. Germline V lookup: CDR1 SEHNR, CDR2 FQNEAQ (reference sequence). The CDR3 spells CASRRTGRTYEQYF. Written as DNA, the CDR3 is TGTGCCAGCAGGAGGACAGGGAGGACCTACGAGCAGTACTTC.

The CDR3 region is CAIASATTDTQYF. The CDR3 DNA reads TGTGCCATCGCTAGCGCAACCACAGATACGCAGTATTTT. This chain connects TRBV6-6 to TRBJ2-3; D possibly corresponds to TRBD2 (6 bases). This CDR3 is 13 amino acids long. CDR1 is MNHNY and CDR2 is SVGAGI in the germline V gene (reference sequence). The V end lost 10 bases, the J end lost 2 bases, and 13 bases lay between the germline ends.

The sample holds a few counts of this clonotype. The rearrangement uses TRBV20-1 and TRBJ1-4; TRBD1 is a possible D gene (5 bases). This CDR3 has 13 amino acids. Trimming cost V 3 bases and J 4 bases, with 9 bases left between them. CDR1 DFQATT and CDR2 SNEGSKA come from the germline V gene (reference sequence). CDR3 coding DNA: TGCAGTGCTAGTGGGGGGGATAATGAAAAACTGTTTTTT. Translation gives CSASGGDNEKLFF.

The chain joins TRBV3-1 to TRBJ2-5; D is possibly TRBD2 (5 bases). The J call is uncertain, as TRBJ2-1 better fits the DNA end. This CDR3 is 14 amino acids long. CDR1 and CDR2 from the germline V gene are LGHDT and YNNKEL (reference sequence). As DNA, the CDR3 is TGTGCCAGCAGCCCCGAGGCCCTCCGGGGTGAGCAGTTCTTC. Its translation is CASSPEALRGEQFF.

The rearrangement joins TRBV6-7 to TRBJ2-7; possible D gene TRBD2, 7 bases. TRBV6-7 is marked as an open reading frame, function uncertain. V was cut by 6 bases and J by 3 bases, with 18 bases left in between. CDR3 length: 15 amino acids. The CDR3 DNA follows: TGTGCCAGCAGGGTCCGGGGGCGGGGGATCTACGAGCAGTACTTC. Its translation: CASRVRGRGIYEQYF.

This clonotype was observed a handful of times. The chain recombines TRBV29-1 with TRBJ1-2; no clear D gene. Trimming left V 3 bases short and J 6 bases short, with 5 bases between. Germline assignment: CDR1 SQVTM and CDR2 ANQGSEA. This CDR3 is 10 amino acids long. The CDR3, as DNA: TGCAGCGTTGATGGAGATGGCTACACCTTC. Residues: CSVDGDGYTF.

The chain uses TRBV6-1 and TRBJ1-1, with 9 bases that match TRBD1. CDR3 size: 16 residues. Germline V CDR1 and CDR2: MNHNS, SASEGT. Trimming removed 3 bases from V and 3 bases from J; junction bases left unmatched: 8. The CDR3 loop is CASSDPSTGGYTEAFF. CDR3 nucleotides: TGTGCCAGCAGTGACCCTTCGACAGGGGGGTACACTGAAGCTTTCTTT.